A single sample gave rise to the 12 T cell receptor beta chains below, sequenced in a study of shared clonotypes between healthy human individuals. Terminally differentiated effector memory CD45RA+ cells were left out of the naive CD8 fraction, which was CD45RO-negative and positively selected for CCR7. Here immunoSEQ multiplex PCR was the method, and the copy in TCRdb shows in-frame clones only, minus some. The table shows approximately 650,000 clones, with around 95% occurring only once. What was sequenced was naive CD8+ T cells sorted from blood. The receptors were gathered from a woman in her twenties or thirties in good health.

The genes are TRBV5-1 and TRBJ2-7, with a possible D match to TRBD2 (5 bases). Germline values: CDR1 SGHRS, CDR2 YFSETQ. The length of the CDR3 is 13 residues. V was cut by 3 bases and J by 4 bases, with 11 bases left in between. The CDR3 DNA reads as TGCGCCAGCAGCTGGACCAGAGGGTACGAGCAGTACTTC. Residues: CASSWTRGYEQYF. The variable domain in full, completed from reference TRBV5-1 and TRBJ2-7, reads KAGVTQTPRYLIKTRGQQVTLSCSPISGHRSVSWYQQTPGQGLQFLFEYFSETQRNKGNFPGRFSGRQFSNSRSEMNVSTLELGDSALYLCASSWTRGYEQYFGPGTRLTVT.

The chain has TRBV7-9 and TRBJ1-1; 7 nucleotides agree with TRBD1. This CDR3 contains 15 residues. CDR1 and CDR2 from the germline V gene are SEHNR and FQNEAQ (reference sequence). V was clipped by 5 bases and J by 6 bases; unmatched bases: 12. The CDR3 nucleotides read TGTGCCAGCAGCCATTTTGACAGGGAGGGCCCTGAAGCTTTCTTT. Amino acids: CASSHFDREGPEAFF. Looking up the rest from reference TRBV7-9 and TRBJ1-1 gives the full variable domain: DTGVSQNPRHKITKRGQNVTFRCDPISEHNRLYWYRQTLGQGPEFLTYFQNEAQLEKSRLLSDRFSAERPKGSFSTLEIQRTEQGDSAMYLCASSHFDREGPEAFFGQGTRLTVV.

The chain couples TRBV5-1 to TRBJ1-1; the D is unclear. V was shortened by 1 base and J by 1 base, with 8 bases between the two germline ends. The CDR3 extends over 14 amino acids. Germline V gene data show CDR1 as SGHRS and CDR2 as YFSETQ. DNA for the CDR3: TGCGCCAGCAGCTTGTTTTACGGGAACACTGAAGCTTTCTTT. It specifies CASSLFYGNTEAFF.

The chain carries TRBV6-1 and TRBJ2-7, with a tentative D call TRBD1 (6 bases). Germline V gene data show CDR1 as MNHNS and CDR2 as SASEGT. The V and J ends lost 0 bases and 2 bases respectively, with 17 bases between them. This CDR3 comprises 17 residues. The CDR3 nucleotides are TGTGCCAGCAGTGAAGCGCTTCGAGGACAGTTGGCCTACGAGCAGTACTTC. Encoded protein: CASSEALRGQLAYEQYF.

The rearrangement uses TRBV5-8 and TRBJ2-1; D ambiguous. Germline V gene data show CDR1 as SGHTS and CDR2 as YDEGEE. This CDR3 contains 14 residues. V was cut by 4 bases and J by 9 bases, with 17 bases left in between. In DNA, the CDR3 is TGTGCCAGCAGCCCCAGCGTGGGATGGGGTGAGCAGTTCTTC. Protein: CASSPSVGWGEQFF.

Concerning this clone itself: Additional DNA sequences in this sample encode the identical CDR3. The chain joins TRBV7-9 to TRBJ2-7; D uncertain. The CDR3 totals 12 residues. V was shortened by 0 bases and J by 5 bases, with 5 bases between the two germline ends. Germline-derived CDR1 and CDR2 are SEHNR and FQNEAQ (reference sequence). The CDR3 nucleotides read TGTGCCAGCAGCTTAGCGTTAAACGAGCAGTACTTC. This translates into CASSLALNEQYF. Using reference TRBV7-9 and TRBJ2-7 for the parts outside the CDR3, the full variable domain is DTGVSQNPRHKITKRGQNVTFRCDPISEHNRLYWYRQTLGQGPEFLTYFQNEAQLEKSRLLSDRFSAERPKGSFSTLEIQRTEQGDSAMYLCASSLALNEQYFGPGTRLTVT.

The CDR3 DNA reads TGCGCCAGCAGGGGTGACGACGGCTACGAGCAGTACTTC. Translation gives CASRGDDGYEQYF. V gene TRBV5-1 combines with J gene TRBJ2-7; no clear D gene. This CDR3 is built from 13 residues. The V gene lost 5 bases and the J gene lost 3 bases, with 12 bases spanning the gap. Looked up from germline, CDR1 is SGHRS and CDR2 is YFSETQ.

This clone was seen a few times. V and J are TRBV5-4 and TRBJ1-1; D gene uncertain. CDR1 SGHNT and CDR2 YYREEE come from the germline V gene (reference sequence). The length of the CDR3 is 15 residues. V lost 5 bases, J lost 1 base, and 15 bases lay in between. CDR3 protein: CASRVLGDSNTEAFF. CDR3 bases: TGTGCCAGCAGGGTCCTGGGAGATTCGAACACTGAAGCTTTCTTT.

V is TRBV28 and J is TRBJ2-5; TRBD1 agrees at 9 bases. The CDR3 runs to 16 residues. The V and J ends lost 4 bases and 2 bases, in that order; junction bases with no gene match: 8. Germline CDR1 MDHEN, CDR2 SYDVKM. In DNA, the CDR3 is TGTGCCAGCAGTTACTCCCCGGGACAGGGACAAGAGACCCAGTACTTC. Its translation is CASSYSPGQGQETQYF.

The chain recombines TRBV28 with TRBJ2-7, with D possibly TRBD1 on 6 matching bases. This CDR3 is 14 amino acids long. The V end was cut by 5 bases, the J end by 4 bases, with 15 bases between. The germline V gene encodes CDR1 MDHEN and CDR2 SYDVKM. As DNA, the CDR3 is TGTGCCAGCAGTAGCCCGGACAGACAATACGAGCAGTACTTC. As protein: CASSSPDRQYEQYF.

The rearrangement joins TRBV29-1 to TRBJ1-1; D gene ambiguous. Trimming removed 6 bases at V and 1 base at J, with 6 bases between. There are 11 residues in the CDR3. Per germline, CDR1 SQVTM and CDR2 ANQGSEA. CDR3 coding DNA: TGCAGCGTGGTCACGAACACTGAAGCTTTCTTT. Protein sequence: CSVVTNTEAFF. The entire variable domain, with the rest obtained from reference TRBV29-1 and TRBJ1-1, is as follows: SAVISQKPSRDICQRGTSLTIQCQVDSQVTMMFWYRQQPGQSLTLIATANQGSEATYESGFVIDKFPISRPNLTFSTLTVSNMSPEDSSIYLCSVVTNTEAFFGQGTRLTVV.

This chain links TRBV10-3 with TRBJ1-1; D ambiguous. The germline V gene has CDR1 ENHRY and CDR2 SYGVKD. Trimming left V 3 bases short and J 1 base short, with 6 bases between. The CDR3 extends over 13 amino acids. CDR3: CAISEAGNTEAFF. CDR3 DNA sequence: TGTGCCATCAGTGAAGCAGGGAACACTGAAGCTTTCTTT.